The 29 T cell receptor beta chains below were found in one sample sequenced in a study of blood T cell repertoires in COVID-19. Some clones are missing from TCRdb's copy, which holds only in-frame ones; the method was immunoSEQ multiplex PCR. The profile covers about 200,000 clones, with 82% appearing a single time and 8.2% taken by the ten largest. The sample taken for sequencing was peripheral blood. The receptor source for this set is a woman aged 80 or older with COVID-19, enrolled during active disease.

V gene TRBV21-1 combines with J gene TRBJ2-5; TRBD1 is taken as the D call from the table, unchecked against the DNA. TRBV21-1 is recorded as a pseudogene. The CDR3 totals 12 residues. CDR3 region: CASSIQKETQYF. For the CDR3, the DNA is TGTGCCAGCAGCATCCAGAAAGAGACCCAGTACTTC.

This chain links TRBV6-5 with TRBJ1-3, with 8 nucleotides matching TRBD1. CDR3 length: 14 amino acids. V was pared by 8 bases and J by 2 bases, with 5 bases of the junction left unmatched. The germline V gene has CDR1 MNHEY and CDR2 SVGAGI. The CDR3 loop reads CASYRTGTGNTIYF. The CDR3 bases are TGTGCCAGCTATCGGACAGGGACTGGAAACACCATATATTTT.

The chain employs TRBV7-9 and TRBJ2-7, with a possible D match to TRBD1 (6 bases). The CDR3 has 13 residues. Looked up from germline, CDR1 is SEHNR and CDR2 is FQNEAQ (reference sequence). V dropped 5 bases and J dropped 8 bases, with 16 bases sitting between them. CDR3 in amino acids: CASSRGQFVKQYF. CDR3 sequence (DNA): TGTGCCAGCAGCCGCGGACAGTTTGTGAAGCAGTACTTC. The whole variable domain, filled in from reference TRBV7-9 and TRBJ2-7, reads DTGVSQNPRHKITKRGQNVTFRCDPISEHNRLYWYRQTLGQGPEFLTYFQNEAQLEKSRLLSDRFSAERPKGSFSTLEIQRTEQGDSAMYLCASSRGQFVKQYFGPGTRLTVT.

This chain joins TRBV2 and TRBJ2-7, with D possibly being TRBD1 (6 bases). The CDR3 length is 14 residues. CDR1 and CDR2 from the germline V gene are SNHLY and FYNNEI. V was cut by 7 bases and J by 3 bases, with 16 bases left in between. The CDR3 bases are TGTGCCAGCATGGGGTCAGGGGCGGACTACGAGCAGTACTTC. Its translation: CASMGSGADYEQYF.

V is TRBV9 and J is TRBJ2-1; 15 positions match TRBD2. CDR1 and CDR2 (germline): SGDLS, YYNGEE. With 7 bases clipped from V and 6 bases from J, the junction kept 5 bases outside the gene matches. The CDR3 has 15 amino acids. CDR3 region: CASARTSGGGNEQFF. CDR3 coding DNA: TGTGCCAGCGCCAGGACTAGCGGGGGGGGCAATGAGCAGTTCTTC.

This clone was counted ten times or more. The chain recombines TRBV4-1 with TRBJ1-3, with D tentatively TRBD1 (6 bases). With 1 base removed from V and 0 bases from J, the gap between germline ends came to 7 bases. Germline V gives CDR1 MGHRA, CDR2 YSYEKL. This CDR3 is built from 15 residues. The CDR3 here is CASSQGGGSGNTIYF. Here the CDR3 DNA reads TGCGCCAGCAGCCAAGGAGGGGGCTCTGGAAACACCATATATTTT.

V is TRBV9 and J is TRBJ2-5; 10 bases are shared with TRBD2. Germline trimming cut 0 bases from V and 2 bases from J; bases unmatched to any gene: 7. This CDR3 contains 17 residues. Germline lookup yields CDR1 SGDLS and CDR2 YYNGEE. The CDR3 sequence is CASSVATSGGAQETQYF. CDR3 in DNA: TGTGCCAGCAGCGTAGCTACCAGCGGGGGGGCTCAAGAGACCCAGTACTTC.

Of note for this clone: The same CDR3 arises from other DNA sequences in this sample as well. CDR3 loop: CASSPRETNYGYTF. The CDR3 DNA is TGTGCCAGCTCACCTCGAGAGACTAACTATGGCTACACCTTC. The V gene is TRBV18, the J gene TRBJ1-2; the D is unclear. V was pared by 3 bases and J by 0 bases, with 8 bases between. The CDR3 is made up of 14 amino acids. CDR1 and CDR2 (germline): KGHSH, LQKENI.

This chain uses TRBV3-1 (or the pseudogene TRBV3-2) with TRBJ2-2, with 10 bases that match TRBD2. The CDR3 contains 16 residues. Germline V gene lookup returns CDR1 LGHDT and CDR2 YNNKEL (reference sequence). The V and J ends lost 6 bases and 5 bases, in that order; junction bases with no gene match: 9. CDR3 sequence: CASRESGGARTGELFF. DNA for the CDR3: TGTGCCAGCAGAGAGAGCGGGGGGGCCAGAACCGGGGAGCTGTTTTTT.

This chain uses TRBV5-1 with TRBJ2-5; D remains ambiguous. This CDR3 is built from 14 residues. Germline CDR1 reads SGHRS; CDR2 reads YFSETQ. With 0 bases removed from V and 8 bases from J, the gap between germline ends came to 14 bases. The CDR3 DNA reads as TGCGCCAGCAGCTTGGAGGCAGGTAGTGTTACCCAGTACTTC. This gives the protein CASSLEAGSVTQYF.

The chain recombines TRBV5-1 with TRBJ2-2; 13 bases agree with TRBD2. The J segment lost 14 bases and the V segment lost 3 bases, leaving 4 bases of the junction unmatched. The V gene's germline CDR1 is SGHRS and CDR2 YFSETQ. This CDR3 is built from 13 residues. The CDR3 loop reads CASSSGLAGALFF. The DNA of the CDR3 is TGCGCCAGCAGCTCTGGACTAGCGGGAGCCCTGTTTTTT.

The chain combines TRBV29-1 with TRBJ1-4; D not resolved. V was clipped by 4 bases and J by 0 bases, with 9 bases between them. The CDR3 sequence is 14 residues long. CDR1 and CDR2 from the germline V gene are SQVTM and ANQGSEA. The CDR3 region is CSVGSASTNEKLFF. CDR3 DNA: TGCAGCGTTGGGAGCGCTTCAACTAATGAAAAACTGTTTTTT. Supplemented by reference TRBV29-1 and TRBJ1-4, the full variable domain reads SAVISQKPSRDICQRGTSLTIQCQVDSQVTMMFWYRQQPGQSLTLIATANQGSEATYESGFVIDKFPISRPNLTFSTLTVSNMSPEDSSIYLCSVGSASTNEKLFFGSGTQLSVL.

The chain's CDR3 is CATSDGDRARGYTF. Here the CDR3 DNA reads TGTGCCACCAGTGACGGAGACAGGGCAAGGGGCTACACCTTC. The J gene is TRBJ1-2, the V gene TRBV24-1; 7 nucleotides align to TRBD1. The CDR3 consists of 14 residues. The germline gives CDR1 KGHDR, CDR2 SFDVKD. V was clipped by 4 bases and J by 8 bases; unmatched bases: 9.

The chain recombines TRBV18 with TRBJ1-2, with D possibly being TRBD1 (5 bases). Germline V gene lookup returns CDR1 KGHSH and CDR2 LQKENI. This CDR3 is built from 14 residues. V shed 2 bases and J shed 6 bases, with 13 bases lying between them. CDR3 nucleotide sequence: TGTGCCAGCTCACCAGGGAATGGGGCCCATGGCTACACCTTC. It translates to CASSPGNGAHGYTF.

Of note for this clone: Other DNA sequences in this sample translate to the same CDR3. The chain combines TRBV24-1 with TRBJ2-5; no reliable D call. Trimming stripped 2 bases from V and 4 bases from J, with 7 bases between. The CDR3 is 13 amino acids. Germline CDR1 reads KGHDR; CDR2 reads SFDVKD. The DNA for the CDR3 is TGTGCCACCAGTGATTCCTCGAGAGAGACCCAGTACTTC. Translating gives CATSDSSRETQYF.

The CDR3 is CATGLMGRTEAFF. CDR3 coding DNA: TGTGCCACCGGGCTAATGGGGAGGACTGAAGCTTTCTTT. This chain connects TRBV3-1 (or the pseudogene TRBV3-2) to TRBJ1-1; D is uncertain. Germline V gene data show CDR1 as LGHDT and CDR2 as YNNKEL (reference sequence). The CDR3 runs 13 residues. Deletions cut 10 bases from V and 5 bases from J, with 17 bases between.

This clone showed up just a few times. V gene TRBV19 combines with J gene TRBJ2-7; tentatively, D is TRBD2 (6 bases). Germline V gene data show CDR1 as LNHDA and CDR2 as SQIVND (reference sequence). This CDR3 contains 15 residues. V lost 3 bases, J lost 1 base, and 13 bases lay in between. This CDR3 is CASSMRGSRSYEQYF. The DNA for the CDR3 is TGTGCCAGTAGTATGCGGGGTAGTAGATCCTACGAGCAGTACTTC.

V usage is TRBV2 and J usage is TRBJ1-2, with a possible D match to TRBD1 (5 bases). Trimming left V 4 bases short and J 5 bases short, with 8 bases between. The CDR3 has 12 amino acids. Per germline, CDR1 SNHLY and CDR2 FYNNEI. The CDR3 reads CASSGQSYGYTF. CDR3 in DNA: TGTGCCAGCAGTGGACAGTCGTATGGCTACACCTTC.

This clone was picked up a small number of times. The chain carries TRBV29-1 and TRBJ1-2; no reliable D call. The CDR3 sequence is 13 residues long. Germline V gives CDR1 SQVTM, CDR2 ANQGSEA. V lost 5 bases and J lost 3, with 13 bases in between. CDR3 coding DNA: TGCAGCGTTAGTCCCGCCGGAGACTATGGCTACACCTTC. It encodes CSVSPAGDYGYTF.

V is TRBV5-4 and J is TRBJ2-7; 7 nucleotides match TRBD1. CDR1 is SGHNT and CDR2 is YYREEE in the germline V gene (reference sequence). V shed 4 bases, J shed 4 bases, and the junction held 14 bases outside the gene matches. The CDR3 has 16 amino acids. This CDR3 reads CASSARGRGSSYEQYF. The DNA of the CDR3 is TGTGCCAGCAGCGCAAGGGGGCGCGGTTCCTCTTACGAGCAGTACTTC.

This chain connects TRBV2 to TRBJ1-1; the match to TRBD1 covers 7 bases. CDR1 SNHLY and CDR2 FYNNEI come from the germline V gene. The V gene end was trimmed by 10 bases and the J gene end by 4 bases; junction bases not matched to a gene: 6. The CDR3 spans 12 residues. In DNA, the CDR3 is TGTGCCACTAGGGACAGTGGCACTGAAGCTTTCTTT. This translates into CATRDSGTEAFF.

The rearrangement links TRBV6-4 to TRBJ1-6; 10 bases fit TRBD1. The CDR3 totals 15 residues. Germline V gene sequence: CDR1 MRHNA, CDR2 SNTAGT. J lost 7 bases, V lost 2 bases, and 2 bases had no gene match. The CDR3 DNA reads as TGTGCCAGCAGTGACCTGGGACAGGGGAATTCACCCCTCCACTTT. Its protein is CASSDLGQGNSPLHF.

This clone has a handful of counts. The V call is TRBV6-2 or TRBV6-3, the J call TRBJ2-2, with a weak D call TRBD2 (5 bases). The length of the CDR3 is 13 residues. Trimming took off 6 bases at V and 5 bases at J, with 10 bases between the two ends. Germline assignment: CDR1 MNHEY and CDR2 SVGEGT. The CDR3 spells CASSQTITGELFF. Here the CDR3 DNA reads TGTGCCAGCAGCCAGACTATTACCGGGGAGCTGTTTTTT.

This chain joins TRBV7-2 and TRBJ1-1, with TRBD1 matching over 9 bases. Germline trimming cut 5 bases from V and 0 bases from J; bases unmatched to any gene: 7. The germline gives CDR1 SGHTA, CDR2 FQGNSA. The CDR3 contains 16 residues. For the CDR3, the DNA is TGTGCCAGCAGCGCAGGACAGGGGAAGTTGAACACTGAAGCTTTCTTT. This translates into CASSAGQGKLNTEAFF.

This rearrangement joins TRBV5-1 to TRBJ2-7; D gene ambiguous. Germline-derived CDR1 and CDR2 are SGHRS and YFSETQ. The CDR3 length is 12 residues. Trimming stripped 0 bases from V and 4 bases from J, with 5 bases between. The CDR3 sequence: CASSLGGYEQYF. The CDR3 DNA reads as TGCGCCAGCAGCTTGGGAGGATACGAGCAGTACTTC.

This chain links TRBV7-6 with TRBJ1-2; no reliable D call. V was cut by 2 bases and J by 0 bases, with 13 bases left in between. The CDR3 consists of 16 residues. From germline, CDR1 is SGHVS and CDR2 FNYEAQ. CDR3 in DNA: TGTGCCAGCAGCTTATCTCCGGGATCGGCTAACTATGGCTACACCTTC. Translating it yields CASSLSPGSANYGYTF.

The V call is TRBV5-1, the J call TRBJ1-4; TRBD1 agrees at 8 bases. CDR1 and CDR2 from the germline V gene are SGHRS and YFSETQ. CDR3 length equals 15 residues. Germline trimming cut 4 bases from V and 6 bases from J; bases unmatched to any gene: 8. The CDR3 sequence: CASSQGGQEYEKLFF. The CDR3 region has the DNA TGCGCCAGCAGCCAAGGGGGACAGGAGTATGAAAAACTGTTTTTT.

The gene calls are TRBV12-5 and TRBJ1-5; TRBD1 matches 9 bases. The CDR3 sequence is 14 residues long. The germline V gene encodes CDR1 LGHNT and CDR2 FRNRAP. V gave up 5 bases and J gave up 4 bases; unmatched junction bases: 3. The CDR3 loop is CASGPGQGNQPQHF. CDR3 in DNA: TGTGCTAGTGGTCCCGGACAGGGGAATCAGCCCCAGCATTTT.

In this sample, this clone turned up a few times. This chain joins TRBV6-5 and TRBJ1-6; D is unresolved. Germline V gene sequence: CDR1 MNHEY, CDR2 SVGAGI. The CDR3 consists of 14 residues. Deletions cut 6 bases from V and 7 bases from J, with 13 bases between. The CDR3 loop is CASSRGRLNSPLHF. CDR3 DNA sequence: TGTGCCAGCAGCCGAGGTAGGCTCAATTCACCCCTCCACTTT.